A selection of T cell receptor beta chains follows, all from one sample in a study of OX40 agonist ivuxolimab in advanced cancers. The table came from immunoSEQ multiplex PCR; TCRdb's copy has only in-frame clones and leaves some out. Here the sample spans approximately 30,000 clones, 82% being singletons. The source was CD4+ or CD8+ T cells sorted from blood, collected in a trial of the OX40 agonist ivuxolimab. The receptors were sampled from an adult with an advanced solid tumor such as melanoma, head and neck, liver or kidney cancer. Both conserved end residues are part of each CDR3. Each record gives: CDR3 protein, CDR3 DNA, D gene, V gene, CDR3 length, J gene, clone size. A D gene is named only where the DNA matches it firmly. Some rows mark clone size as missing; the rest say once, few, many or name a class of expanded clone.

CDR3: CASSSRGEVETQYF
DNA: TGTGCCAGCAGTTCCAGGGGGGAAGTGGAGACCCAGTACTTC
D: NA
V: TRBV27
length: 14
J: TRBJ2-5
size: NA

CDR3: CASSLAGRDQPQHF
DNA: TGTGCCAGCAGCTTGGCCGGCAGGGATCAGCCCCAGCATTTT
D: NA
V: TRBV5-6
length: 14
J: TRBJ1-5
size: NA

CDR3: CASRPQGNQPQHF
DNA: TGTGCCAGCAGACCTCAGGGGAATCAGCCCCAGCATTTT
D: NA
V: TRBV11-3
length: 13
J: TRBJ1-5
size: few

CDR3: CASSQRQGGQPQHF
DNA: TGTGCCAGTAGTCAGAGGCAGGGAGGTCAGCCCCAGCATTTT
D: NA
V: TRBV19
length: 14
J: TRBJ1-5
size: NA

CDR3: CASSILGGGSYEQYF
DNA: TGTGCCAGTAGTATATTGGGCGGGGGTTCCTACGAGCAGTACTTC
D: TRBD2
V: TRBV19
length: 15
J: TRBJ2-7
size: NA

CDR3: CASSLQGTNSPLHF
DNA: TGTGCCAGCAGCTTGCAGGGGACGAATTCACCCCTCCACTTT
D: NA
V: TRBV5-5
length: 14
J: TRBJ1-6
size: NA

CDR3: CASSPWGGATDTQYF
DNA: TGTGCCAGCAGTCCCTGGGGGGGGGCCACAGATACGCAGTATTTT
D: NA
V: TRBV28
length: 15
J: TRBJ2-3
size: NA

CDR3: CASSLADRLRNTQYF
DNA: TGTGCCAGCAGCCTAGCCGACAGACTACGGAATACGCAGTATTTT
D: NA
V: TRBV7-8
length: 15
J: TRBJ2-3
size: once

CDR3: CASSPGVAREQYF
DNA: TGTGCCAGTAGCCCAGGGGTGGCGCGGGAGCAGTACTTC
D: NA
V: TRBV19
length: 13
J: TRBJ2-7
size: NA

CDR3: CAWQRAGQGHYGYTF
DNA: TGTGCCTGGCAACGTGCTGGACAGGGACACTATGGCTACACCTTC
D: TRBD1
V: TRBV5-6
length: 15
J: TRBJ1-2
size: NA

CDR3: CASSDGQGAEQYF
DNA: TGCGCCAGCAGTGATGGACAGGGGGCAGAGCAGTACTTC
D: TRBD1
V: TRBV10-1
length: 13
J: TRBJ2-7
size: NA

CDR3: CASSFRLGVGSGANVLTF
DNA: TGTGCCAGCAGTTTCCGTTTAGGGGTTGGTTCTGGGGCCAACGTCCTGACTTTC
D: NA
V: TRBV28
length: 18
J: TRBJ2-6
size: once

CDR3: CATSRDTLEPQHF
DNA: TGTGCCACCAGCAGAGATACTCTGGAGCCCCAGCATTTT
D: NA
V: TRBV15
length: 13
J: TRBJ1-5
size: medium-sized

CDR3: CASSSPRDYNEKLFF
DNA: TGTGCCAGCAGTTCCCCCAGGGATTACAATGAAAAACTGTTTTTT
D: NA
V: TRBV27
length: 15
J: TRBJ1-4
size: NA

CDR3: CASSTSGSFAETQYF
DNA: TGTGCCAGCAGCACTAGCGGGAGTTTTGCAGAGACCCAGTACTTC
D: TRBD2
V: TRBV28
length: 15
J: TRBJ2-5
size: NA

CDR3: CAWSVGGTSRSETQYF
DNA: TGTGCCTGGAGTGTTGGGGGGACTAGTCGTTCGGAGACCCAGTACTTC
D: TRBD2
V: TRBV30
length: 16
J: TRBJ2-5
size: NA

CDR3: CASSRVAYNEQFF
DNA: TGTGCCAGCAGCCGGGTAGCATACAATGAGCAGTTCTTC
D: NA
V: TRBV11-3
length: 13
J: TRBJ2-1
size: once

CDR3: CASSSKGCQPQHF
DNA: TGTGCCAGCAGCTCCAAGGGTTGCCAGCCCCAGCATTTT
D: NA
V: TRBV21-1
length: 13
J: TRBJ1-5
size: NA

CDR3: CASSLSVPWTAGYTF
DNA: TGTGCCAGCAGTTTATCAGTTCCCTGGACAGCTGGCTACACCTTC
D: NA
V: TRBV28
length: 15
J: TRBJ1-2
size: NA

CDR3: CASSHERDVGDTQYF
DNA: TGTGCCAGTAGTCACGAGCGGGACGTAGGGGATACGCAGTATTTT
D: TRBD2
V: TRBV19
length: 15
J: TRBJ2-3
size: NA

CDR3: CASSLNPTGGNEQFF
DNA: TGTGCCAGCAGCCTTAACCCGACAGGGGGAAATGAGCAGTTCTTC
D: TRBD1
V: TRBV9
length: 15
J: TRBJ2-1
size: NA

CDR3: CATLGQGAGNEQFF
DNA: TGTGCCACTCTCGGACAGGGGGCGGGTAATGAGCAGTTCTTC
D: TRBD1
V: TRBV18
length: 14
J: TRBJ2-1
size: NA

CDR3: CASSEYRGQPQHF
DNA: TGTGCCAGCAGTGAATATAGAGGACAGCCCCAGCATTTT
D: NA
V: TRBV2
length: 13
J: TRBJ1-5
size: NA

CDR3: CASSQDRETQYF
DNA: TGCGCCAGCAGCCAAGATCGAGAGACCCAGTACTTC
D: NA
V: TRBV4-3
length: 12
J: TRBJ2-5
size: NA

CDR3: CASKKPGTGELFF
DNA: TGTGCCAGTAAGAAACCGGGGACCGGGGAGCTGTTTTTT
D: NA
V: TRBV19
length: 13
J: TRBJ2-2
size: NA

CDR3: CASHPDGEETQYF
DNA: TGTGCCAGCCATCCGGACGGAGAAGAGACCCAGTACTTC
D: NA
V: TRBV6-5
length: 13
J: TRBJ2-5
size: once

CDR3: CASSDGQEHF
DNA: TGTGCCAGCAGTGACGGGCAGGAGCACTTC
D: NA
V: TRBV6-4
length: 10
J: TRBJ1-2
size: few

CDR3: CARTGQGIVFGQPQHF
DNA: TGTGCCAGAACCGGACAGGGTATCGTATTCGGTCAGCCCCAGCATTTT
D: TRBD1
V: TRBV5-3
length: 16
J: TRBJ1-5
size: NA